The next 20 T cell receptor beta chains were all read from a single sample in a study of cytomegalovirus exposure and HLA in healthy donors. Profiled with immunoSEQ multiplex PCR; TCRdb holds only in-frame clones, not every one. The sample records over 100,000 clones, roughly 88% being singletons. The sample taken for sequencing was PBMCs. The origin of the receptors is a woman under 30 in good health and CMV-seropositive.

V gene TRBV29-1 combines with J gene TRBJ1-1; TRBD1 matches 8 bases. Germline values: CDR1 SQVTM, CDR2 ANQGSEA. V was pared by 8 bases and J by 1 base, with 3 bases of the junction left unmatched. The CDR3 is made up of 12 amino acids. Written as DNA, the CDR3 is TGCAGCACCGGACAGGGGAACACTGAAGCTTTCTTT. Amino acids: CSTGQGNTEAFF.

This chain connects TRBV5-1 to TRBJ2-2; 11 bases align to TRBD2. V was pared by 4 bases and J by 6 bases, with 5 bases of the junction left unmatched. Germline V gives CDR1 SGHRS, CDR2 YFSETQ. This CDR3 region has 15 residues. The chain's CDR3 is CASSPTSGSAGELFF. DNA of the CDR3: TGCGCCAGCAGCCCAACTAGCGGGAGTGCCGGGGAGCTGTTTTTT.

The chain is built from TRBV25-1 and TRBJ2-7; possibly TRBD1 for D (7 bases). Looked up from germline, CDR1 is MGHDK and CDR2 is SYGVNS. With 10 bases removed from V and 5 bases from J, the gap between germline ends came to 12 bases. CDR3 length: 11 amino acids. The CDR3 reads CATGGRHEQYF. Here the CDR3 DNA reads TGTGCCACAGGGGGGAGGCACGAGCAGTACTTC.

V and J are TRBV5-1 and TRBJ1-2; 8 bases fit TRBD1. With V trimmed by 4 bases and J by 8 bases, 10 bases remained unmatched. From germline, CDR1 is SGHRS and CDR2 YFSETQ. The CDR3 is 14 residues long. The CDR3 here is CASSLRGPGEGYTF. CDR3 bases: TGCGCCAGCAGCCTCAGGGGGCCGGGTGAGGGCTACACCTTC.

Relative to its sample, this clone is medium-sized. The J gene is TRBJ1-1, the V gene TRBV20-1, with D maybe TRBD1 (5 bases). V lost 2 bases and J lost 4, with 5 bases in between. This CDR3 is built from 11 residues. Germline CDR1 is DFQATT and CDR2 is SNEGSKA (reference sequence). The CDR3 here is CSARQGTEAFF. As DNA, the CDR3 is TGCAGTGCTAGACAGGGCACTGAAGCTTTCTTT.

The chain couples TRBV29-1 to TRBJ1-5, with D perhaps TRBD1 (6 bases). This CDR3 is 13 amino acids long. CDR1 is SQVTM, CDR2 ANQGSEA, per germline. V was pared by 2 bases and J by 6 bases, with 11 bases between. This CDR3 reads CSVEWGRGQPQHF. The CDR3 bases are TGCAGCGTTGAATGGGGGCGAGGTCAGCCCCAGCATTTT.

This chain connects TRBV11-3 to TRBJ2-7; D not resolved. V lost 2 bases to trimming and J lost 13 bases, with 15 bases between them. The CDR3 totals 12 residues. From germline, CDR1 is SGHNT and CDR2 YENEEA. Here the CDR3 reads CASSLSDLGIYF. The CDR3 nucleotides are TGTGCCAGCAGCTTAAGCGACCTAGGAATCTACTTC. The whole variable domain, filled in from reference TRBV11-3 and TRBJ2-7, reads EAGVVQSPRYKIIEKKQPVAFWCNPISGHNTLYWYLQNLGQGPELLIRYENEEAVDDSQLPKDRFSAERLKGVDSTLKIQPAELGDSAVYLCASSLSDLGIYFGPGTRLTVT.

The CDR3 reads CASRSDRALNTEAFF. As DNA, the CDR3 is TGTGCCAGCAGATCCGACAGGGCGTTGAACACTGAAGCTTTCTTT. This chain uses TRBV27 with TRBJ1-1; 7 bases align to TRBD1. Germline V gene lookup returns CDR1 MNHEY and CDR2 SMNVEV (reference sequence). With 6 bases clipped from V and 0 bases from J, the junction kept 7 bases outside the gene matches. The length of the CDR3 is 15 residues.

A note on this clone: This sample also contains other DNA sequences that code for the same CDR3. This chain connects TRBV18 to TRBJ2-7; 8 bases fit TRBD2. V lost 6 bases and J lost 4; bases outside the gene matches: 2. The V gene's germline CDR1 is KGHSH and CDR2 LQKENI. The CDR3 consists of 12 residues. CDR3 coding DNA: TGTGCCAGCTCCCCGGGGGGGTACGAGCAGTACTTC. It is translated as CASSPGGYEQYF.

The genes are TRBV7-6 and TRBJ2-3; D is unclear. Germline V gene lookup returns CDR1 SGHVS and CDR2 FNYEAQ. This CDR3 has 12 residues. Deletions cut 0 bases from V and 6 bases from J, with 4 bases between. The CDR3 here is CASSLAEDTQYF. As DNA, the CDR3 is TGTGCCAGCAGCTTAGCGGAGGATACGCAGTATTTT.

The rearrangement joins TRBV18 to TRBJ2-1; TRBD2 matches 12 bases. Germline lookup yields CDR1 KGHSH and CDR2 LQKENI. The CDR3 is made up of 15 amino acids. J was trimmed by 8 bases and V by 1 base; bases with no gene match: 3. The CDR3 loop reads CASSPRLAGAYEQFF. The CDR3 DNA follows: TGTGCCAGCTCACCACGACTAGCGGGAGCATATGAGCAGTTCTTC.

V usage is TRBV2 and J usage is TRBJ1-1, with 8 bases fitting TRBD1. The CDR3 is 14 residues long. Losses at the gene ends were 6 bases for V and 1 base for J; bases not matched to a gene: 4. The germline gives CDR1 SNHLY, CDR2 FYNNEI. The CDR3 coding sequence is TGTGCCAGCAGCCCTGGGACAGGGAACACTGAAGCTTTCTTT. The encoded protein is CASSPGTGNTEAFF.

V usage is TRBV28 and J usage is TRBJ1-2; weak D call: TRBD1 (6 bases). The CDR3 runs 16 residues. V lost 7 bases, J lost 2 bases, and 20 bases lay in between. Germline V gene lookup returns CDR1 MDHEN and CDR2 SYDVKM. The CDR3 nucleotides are TGTGCCAGCATCAGTGGGGACATTGGGTCAAACTATGGCTACACCTTC. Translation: CASISGDIGSNYGYTF.

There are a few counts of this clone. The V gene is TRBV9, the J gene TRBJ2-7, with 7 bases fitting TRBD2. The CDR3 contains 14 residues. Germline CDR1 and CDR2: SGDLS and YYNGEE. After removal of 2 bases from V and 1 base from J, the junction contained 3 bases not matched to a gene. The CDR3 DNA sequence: TGTGCCAGCAGCGTCAGCGGGACGTCCTACGAGCAGTACTTC. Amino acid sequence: CASSVSGTSYEQYF.

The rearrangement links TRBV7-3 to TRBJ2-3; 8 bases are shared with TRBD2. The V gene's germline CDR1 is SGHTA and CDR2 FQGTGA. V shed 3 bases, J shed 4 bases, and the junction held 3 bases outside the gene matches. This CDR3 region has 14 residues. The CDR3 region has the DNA TGTGCCAGCAGCTTCTGGACTAGCTCAGATACGCAGTATTTT. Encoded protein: CASSFWTSSDTQYF.

The CDR3 DNA is TGCAGCGTTGATGGACTAGCGGGGGCTAGCACAGATACGCAGTATTTT. Protein sequence: CSVDGLAGASTDTQYF. The chain joins TRBV29-1 to TRBJ2-3, with 13 bases lining up with TRBD2. In germline, CDR1 is SQVTM, CDR2 ANQGSEA. The CDR3 is 16 residues long. After removal of 3 bases from V and 0 bases from J, the junction contained 3 bases not matched to a gene.

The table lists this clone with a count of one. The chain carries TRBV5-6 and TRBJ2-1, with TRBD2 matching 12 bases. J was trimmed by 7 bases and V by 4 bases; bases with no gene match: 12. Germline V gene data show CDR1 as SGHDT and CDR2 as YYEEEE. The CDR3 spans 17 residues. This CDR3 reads CASSPTVLAGGRNEQFF. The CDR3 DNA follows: TGTGCCAGCAGCCCCACCGTGCTAGCGGGAGGGCGAAATGAGCAGTTCTTC.

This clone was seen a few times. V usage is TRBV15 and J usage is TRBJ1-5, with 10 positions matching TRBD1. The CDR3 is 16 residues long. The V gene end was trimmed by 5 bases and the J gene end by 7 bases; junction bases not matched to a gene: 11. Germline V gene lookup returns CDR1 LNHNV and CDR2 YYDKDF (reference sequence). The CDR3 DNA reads TGTGCCACCAGCTTGTACCGGGACAGGGGCTCACAGCCCCAGCATTTT. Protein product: CATSLYRDRGSQPQHF.

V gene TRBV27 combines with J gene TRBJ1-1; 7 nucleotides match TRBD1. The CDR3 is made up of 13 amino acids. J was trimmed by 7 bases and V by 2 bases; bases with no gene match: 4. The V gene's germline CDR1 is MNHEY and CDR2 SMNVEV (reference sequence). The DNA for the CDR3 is TGTGCCAGCAGTTTACAGGGGGGCGATGAAGCTTTCTTT. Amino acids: CASSLQGGDEAFF.

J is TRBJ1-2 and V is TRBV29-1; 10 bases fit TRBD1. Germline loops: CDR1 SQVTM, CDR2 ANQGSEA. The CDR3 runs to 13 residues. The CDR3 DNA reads TGCAGTGCGGGACAGGGGCAAGACTATGGCTACACCTTC. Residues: CSAGQGQDYGYTF. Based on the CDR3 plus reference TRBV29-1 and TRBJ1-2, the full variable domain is SAVISQKPSRDICQRGTSLTIQCQVDSQVTMMFWYRQQPGQSLTLIATANQGSEATYESGFVIDKFPISRPNLTFSTLTVSNMSPEDSSIYLCSAGQGQDYGYTFGSGTRLTVV.